This TCR beta chain was obtained from a study of blood T cell repertoires in COVID-19. Assay used: immunoSEQ multiplex PCR; TCRdb lists only in-frame clones, some missing. The data contain about 140,000 clones, around 83% of them seen just once; the ten biggest clones take up 1.6%. The CDR3 covers 14 residues. The V and J ends lost 5 bases and 7 bases respectively, with 15 bases between them. Germline lookup yields CDR1 LNHDA and CDR2 SQIVND (reference sequence). The J gene is TRBJ1-5, the V gene TRBV19; weak D call: TRBD1 (5 bases). Sequences were obtained from peripheral blood. The source is a human donor in a cohort sampled during active COVID-19. The CDR3 is CASSGGTPQQPQHF. Here the CDR3 DNA reads TGTGCCAGTAGTGGAGGGACCCCACAGCAGCCCCAGCATTTT. The complete variable domain, with remaining parts taken from reference TRBV19 and TRBJ1-5, reads DGGITQSPKYLFRKEGQNVTLSCEQNLNHDAMYWYRQDPGQGLRLIYYSQIVNDFQKGDIAEGYSVSREKKESFPLTVTSAQKNPTAFYLCASSGGTPQQPQHFGDGTRLSIL.